This TCR beta chain emerged from a study of neoadjuvant anti-PD-1 for oral cavity cancer. This clone was detected only once. Sequencing was performed with immunoSEQ multiplex PCR; in TCRdb, only in-frame clones are kept and a portion is missing. The sample lists about 14,000 clones, 66% occurring once. The CDR3 is 13 residues long. CDR1 and CDR2 from the germline V gene are MDHEN and SYDVKM. The V and J ends lost 8 bases and 4 bases respectively, with 14 bases between them. The sequenced sample was PBMCs, obtained before nivolumab (anti-PD-1) treatment. This receptor was identified in a person between 40 and 79 years old with oral cavity squamous cell carcinoma. V and J are TRBV28 and TRBJ1-1, with D unresolved. CDR3 DNA sequence: TGTGCCAGCGGGTCGGGTGGGAGCACTGAAGCTTTCTTT. This encodes CASGSGGSTEAFF.